The 26 T cell receptor beta chains given below trace back to one sample, sequenced in a study of post-analysis software for immune sequencing data. Prepared TCR beta cDNA libraries contained unique molecular identifiers. Using its own MiXCR run on the PCR reads, TCRdb lists one record per CDR3 protein. The table lists 150,000 to 200,000 distinct CDR3 sequences, around 34% of them singletons. This sample comprised blood, obtained after autologous hematopoietic stem cell transplantation. These receptors all stem from a girl between 10 and 17 years old with multiple sclerosis.

This chain joins TRBV4-1 and TRBJ2-3, with 8 bases identical to TRBD2. Germline CDR1 reads MGHRA; CDR2 reads YSYEKL. Trimming took 0 bases from V and 2 from J; bases not matched to a gene: 7. This CDR3 contains 17 residues. In DNA, the CDR3 is TGCGCCAGCAGCCAAGAGCGGGCGGGAGGCGACACAGATACGCAGTATTTT. It yields the protein CASSQERAGGDTDTQYF.

Comments on this clonotype: A much larger clonotype is one base distant, so this may be a read error. The rearrangement uses TRBV27 and TRBJ1-2; D perhaps matches TRBD1 (5 bases). Looked up from germline, CDR1 is MNHEY and CDR2 is SMNVEV (reference sequence). This CDR3 region has 13 residues. The CDR3 protein is CAGSPGSNYGYTF. CDR3 DNA: TGTGCCGGCAGTCCAGGGTCGAACTATGGCTACACCTTC.

V and J are TRBV12-3 or TRBV12-4 and TRBJ1-1; D not certain. CDR3 length: 14 amino acids. V lost 7 bases, J lost 3 bases, and 15 bases lay in between. CDR3 loop: CASTATASYTEAFF. CDR3 sequence (DNA): TGTGCCAGCACCGCGACTGCCTCATACACTGAAGCTTTCTTT.

The gene calls are TRBV20-1 and TRBJ2-7, with 7 bases aligning to TRBD2. V was clipped by 3 bases and J by 0 bases; unmatched bases: 11. This CDR3 has 16 residues. The germline V gene encodes CDR1 DFQATT and CDR2 SNEGSKA (reference sequence). The DNA for the CDR3 is TGCAGTGCTAGGGGAAGCGGGGTCCCAAGCTCCTACGAGCAGTACTTC. Protein: CSARGSGVPSSYEQYF.

This clonotype was observed a few times. This chain uses TRBV29-1 with TRBJ2-1; D remains unclear. The ends were cut back, 4 bases at V and 5 bases at J, with 15 bases in the middle. Germline V gives CDR1 SQVTM, CDR2 ANQGSEA. The CDR3 contains 14 residues. Here the CDR3 DNA reads TGCAGCGTTGTTGGCGAGTACGAAGACAATGAGCAGTTCTTC. This encodes CSVVGEYEDNEQFF.

This clonotype was detected a few times. This chain uses TRBV9 with TRBJ2-7; 13 positions match TRBD2. There are 17 residues in the CDR3. V was clipped by 4 bases and J by 4 bases; unmatched bases: 11. CDR1 and CDR2 (germline): SGDLS, YYNGEE. CDR3 coding DNA: TGTGCCAGCAGCCCTTCCCCAACTAGCGGGAGGGCTTACGAGCAGTACTTC. Residues: CASSPSPTSGRAYEQYF.

V usage is TRBV10-3 and J usage is TRBJ2-5; unclear D gene. Trimming stripped 7 bases from V and 1 base from J, with 7 bases between. Per germline, CDR1 ENHRY and CDR2 SYGVKD. The CDR3 has 12 amino acids. The CDR3 reads CAIKGIQETQYF. DNA for the CDR3: TGTGCCATCAAAGGGATCCAAGAGACCCAGTACTTC.

CDR3 nucleotide sequence: TGCAGTGCTAGAGATTGGGGTAGCGGGAGGGCCGCGTCCTACAATGAGCAGTTCTTC. This translates into CSARDWGSGRAASYNEQFF. The rearrangement links TRBV20-1 to TRBJ2-1, with 11 nucleotides matching TRBD2. With V trimmed by 0 bases and J by 1 base, 11 bases remained unmatched. Germline loops: CDR1 DFQATT, CDR2 SNEGSKA (reference sequence). CDR3 size: 19 residues.

Points on this clonotype: Compared with germline, one end of the junction differs, possibly owing to a read error. CDR3 sequence reads: CSAVGTGLTGELFF. The CDR3 DNA reads as TGCAGCGCGGTTGGGACAGGGCTCACCGGGGAACTGTTTTTT. This sequence joins TRBV29-1 and TRBJ2-2; TRBD1 matches at 9 bases. Germline CDR1 and CDR2: SQVTM and ANQGSEA. This CDR3 has 14 amino acids.

Concerning this clonotype itself: Possible read error: a much larger clone is one base away. DNA for the CDR3: TGTGCCAGCAGTCCACTGACAGGGGGCACAGATGCGCAGTATTTT. It is translated as CASSPLTGGTDAQYF. The V and J genes are TRBV12-3 or TRBV12-4 and TRBJ2-3; 10 bases line up with TRBD1. CDR3 length: 15 amino acids.

V usage is TRBV28 and J usage is TRBJ2-5; D could derive from TRBD1 or TRBD2 (5 bases each). The germline gives CDR1 MDHEN, CDR2 SYDVKM. V was pared by 3 bases and J by 1 base, with 15 bases between. CDR3 size: 16 residues. CDR3 residues: CASSLSRGTPQETQYF. The CDR3 DNA sequence: TGTGCCAGCAGTTTGTCGAGAGGGACCCCCCAAGAGACCCAGTACTTC. Full variable domain (outside the CDR3, taken from reference TRBV28 and TRBJ2-5): DVKVTQSSRYLVKRTGEKVFLECVQDMDHENMFWYRQDPGLGLRLIYFSYDVKMKEKGDIPEGYSVSREKKERFSLILESASTNQTSMYLCASSLSRGTPQETQYFGPGTRLLVL.

CDR3 region: CASSPELGGNGELFF. In nucleotides, the CDR3 is TGTGCCAGCTCACCGGAACTAGGGGGCAACGGGGAGCTGTTTTTT. V usage is TRBV6-5 and J usage is TRBJ2-2; 7 nucleotides agree with TRBD1. This CDR3 is 15 amino acids long. V shed 8 bases and J 7 bases; nucleotides not matched to a gene: 13. Germline values: CDR1 MNHEY, CDR2 SVGAGI.

V gene TRBV28 combines with J gene TRBJ2-3; the match to TRBD2 covers 8 bases. This CDR3 comprises 15 residues. V shed 1 base and J 5 bases; nucleotides not matched to a gene: 5. CDR1 and CDR2 from the germline V gene are MDHEN and SYDVKM. CDR3 sequence: CASSLYGRDKDTQYF. The CDR3, as DNA: TGTGCCAGCAGTTTATACGGGAGGGATAAAGATACGCAGTATTTT.

CDR3: CATGQSGSSYNEQFF. CDR3 in DNA: TGTGCCACCGGACAAAGCGGGAGCTCCTACAATGAGCAGTTCTTC. The rearrangement uses TRBV24-1 and TRBJ2-1, with TRBD2 matching over 8 bases. The CDR3 is 15 residues long. Trimming took 9 bases from V and 0 from J; bases not matched to a gene: 6. CDR1 and CDR2 from the germline V gene are KGHDR and SFDVKD.

This clonotype was observed a few times. The rearrangement uses TRBV29-1 and TRBJ2-4; D is possibly TRBD2 (5 bases). CDR3 length: 12 residues. V lost 6 bases to trimming and J lost 13 bases, with 19 bases between them. Germline assignment: CDR1 SQVTM and CDR2 ANQGSEA. The DNA of the CDR3 is TGCAGCGTCGTGGGAGAAGGACCTGAGCAGTACTTC. Its translation is CSVVGEGPEQYF.

This clonotype is medium-sized. The rearrangement uses TRBV4-3 and TRBJ2-1, with TRBD2 matching over 7 bases. The V segment lost 2 bases and the J segment 6 bases; nucleotides outside the gene matches: 16. CDR1 and CDR2 from the germline V gene are LGHNA and YSLEER. The CDR3 contains 18 residues. The CDR3 region has the DNA TGCGCCAGCAGCCAAAATCCGACGGGGGGACTACTCCTCAATGAGCAGTTCTTC. It specifies CASSQNPTGGLLLNEQFF.

In this sample, this clonotype turned up a few times. V is TRBV12-3 or TRBV12-4 and J is TRBJ1-5; maybe TRBD1 (5 bases). The CDR3 spans 14 residues. V was pared by 4 bases and J by 11 bases, with 18 bases between. The CDR3 reads CASSSGTAIRAQHF. In DNA form, the CDR3 reads TGTGCCAGCAGTTCAGGGACGGCAATCAGGGCCCAGCATTTT.

This clonotype was seen many times. This chain joins TRBV12-3 or TRBV12-4 and TRBJ2-1; perhaps TRBD2 as D (6 bases). The CDR3 covers 15 residues. V lost 8 bases to trimming and J lost 0 bases, with 14 bases between them. The CDR3 sequence: CASRPSVSSYNEQFF. CDR3 nucleotide sequence: TGTGCCAGCCGCCCTAGCGTAAGCTCCTACAATGAGCAGTTCTTC.

The rearrangement links TRBV20-1 to TRBJ2-3; 9 bases align to TRBD2. The junction had 11 bases not matched to a gene; V was cut back by 2 bases and J by 5 bases. CDR1 is DFQATT, CDR2 SNEGSKA, per germline (reference sequence). This CDR3 is 16 amino acids long. Written as DNA, the CDR3 is TGCAGTGCTAGACCTACCTTAGCGGGAGCGATAGATACGCAGTATTTT. Translating it yields CSARPTLAGAIDTQYF.

Only a few counts were recorded for this clonotype. The rearrangement uses TRBV28 and TRBJ1-2; D not certain. The CDR3 length is 14 residues. Germline assignment: CDR1 MDHEN and CDR2 SYDVKM. Between the trimmed V and J ends, which lost 2 bases and 5 bases, there was a span of 12 bases. In DNA, the CDR3 is TGTGCCAGCAGTTTAACGGCGGGCCGGTATGGCTACACCTTC. It codes for CASSLTAGRYGYTF.

This clonotype was found a few times. The chain joins TRBV5-5 to TRBJ2-1; D possibly corresponds to TRBD2 (5 bases). This CDR3 region has 15 residues. Trimming pared 0 bases from V and 5 bases from J, leaving 12 bases between. Germline V CDR1 and CDR2: SGHKS, YYEKEE (reference sequence). The CDR3 sequence: CASSLVRESHNEQFF. In DNA, the CDR3 is TGTGCCAGCAGCTTGGTACGGGAAAGTCACAATGAGCAGTTCTTC. The variable domain in full, completed from reference TRBV5-5 and TRBJ2-1, reads DAGVTQSPTHLIKTRGQQVTLRCSPISGHKSVSWYQQVLGQGPQFIFQYYEKEERGRGNFPDRFSARQFPNYSSELNVNALLLGDSALYLCASSLVRESHNEQFFGPGTRLTVL.

CDR3 in DNA: TGTGCCAGCAGAAGGACAGGGGGCGAGCAGTACTTC. It codes for CASRRTGGEQYF. The chain links TRBV6-5 to TRBJ2-7, with 10 nucleotides matching TRBD1. Per the germline V gene, CDR1 is MNHEY and CDR2 is SVGAGI. The CDR3 length is 12 residues. Trimming removed 6 bases from V and 6 bases from J; junction bases left unmatched: 2.

This sequence joins TRBV3-1 and TRBJ2-7, with 9 positions matching TRBD2. The CDR3 runs 15 residues. Germline V lookup: CDR1 LGHDT, CDR2 YNNKEL (reference sequence). The trim removed 4 bases at V and 4 bases at J, leaving 8 bases unmatched. In DNA form, the CDR3 reads TGTGCCAGCAGCCTTAGTAGCGGGAGCGGTTACGAGCAGTACTTC. Translated, it gives CASSLSSGSGYEQYF.

J is TRBJ1-6 and V is TRBV5-1; 8 nucleotides align to TRBD1. CDR1 is SGHRS, CDR2 YFSETQ, per germline. This CDR3 contains 17 residues. V lost 4 bases and J lost 6; bases outside the gene matches: 12. The chain's CDR3 is CASSPRTGWKGNSPLHF. CDR3 bases: TGCGCCAGCAGCCCACGGACAGGGTGGAAGGGTAATTCACCCCTCCACTTT. Supplemented by reference TRBV5-1 and TRBJ1-6, the full variable domain reads KAGVTQTPRYLIKTRGQQVTLSCSPISGHRSVSWYQQTPGQGLQFLFEYFSETQRNKGNFPGRFSGRQFSNSRSEMNVSTLELGDSALYLCASSPRTGWKGNSPLHFGNGTRLTVT.

This clonotype was counted many times. The rearrangement joins TRBV12-3 or TRBV12-4 to TRBJ1-1; no reliable D call. The CDR3 is made up of 15 amino acids. V gave up 5 bases and J gave up 2 bases, with 15 bases separating them. CDR3 DNA sequence: TGTGCCAGCAGTGCCCCGGGCAGGTTTAACACTGAAGCTTTCTTT. Translation: CASSAPGRFNTEAFF.

This clonotype was counted a few times. The chain links TRBV6-6 to TRBJ1-2; TRBD1 aligns across 10 bases. The CDR3 loop spans 15 amino acids. Germline lookup yields CDR1 MNHNY and CDR2 SVGAGI (reference sequence). The ends lost 2 bases at V and 3 bases at J; junction bases unmatched: 3. In nucleotides, the CDR3 is TGTGCCAGCAGTTACGGACAGGGGGAGGACTATGGCTACACCTTC. Translated, it gives CASSYGQGEDYGYTF.